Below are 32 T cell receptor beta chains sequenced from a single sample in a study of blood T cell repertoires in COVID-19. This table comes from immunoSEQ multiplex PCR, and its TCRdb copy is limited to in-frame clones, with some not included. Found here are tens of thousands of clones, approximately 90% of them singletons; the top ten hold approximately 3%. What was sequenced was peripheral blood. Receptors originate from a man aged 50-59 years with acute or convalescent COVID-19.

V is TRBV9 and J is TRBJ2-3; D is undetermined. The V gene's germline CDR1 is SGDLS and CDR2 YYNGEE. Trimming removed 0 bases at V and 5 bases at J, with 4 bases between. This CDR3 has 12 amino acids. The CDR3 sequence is CASSVVGDTQYF. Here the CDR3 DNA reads TGTGCCAGCAGCGTAGTCGGAGATACGCAGTATTTT.

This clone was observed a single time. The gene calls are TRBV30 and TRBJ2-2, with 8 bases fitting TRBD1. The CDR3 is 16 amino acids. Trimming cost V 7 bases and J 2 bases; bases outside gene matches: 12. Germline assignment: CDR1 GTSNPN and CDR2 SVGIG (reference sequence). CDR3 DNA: TGTGCCTCGCAGGGGGCTAGGATATCTAACACCGGGGAGCTGTTTTTT. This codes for CASQGARISNTGELFF.

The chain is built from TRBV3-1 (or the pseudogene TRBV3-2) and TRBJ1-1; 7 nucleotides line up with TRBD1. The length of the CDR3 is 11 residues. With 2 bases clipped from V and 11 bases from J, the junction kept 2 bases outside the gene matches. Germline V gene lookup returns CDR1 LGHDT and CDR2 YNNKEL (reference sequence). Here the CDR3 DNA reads TGTGCCAGCAGCCAAATGGACAGGGCTTTCTTT. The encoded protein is CASSQMDRAFF.

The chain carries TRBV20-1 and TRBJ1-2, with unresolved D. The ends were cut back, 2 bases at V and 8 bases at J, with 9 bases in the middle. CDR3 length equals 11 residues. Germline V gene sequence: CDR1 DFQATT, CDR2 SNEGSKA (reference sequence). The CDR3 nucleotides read TGCAGTGCTAGATATCTCGGGGGCTACACCTTC. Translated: CSARYLGGYTF.

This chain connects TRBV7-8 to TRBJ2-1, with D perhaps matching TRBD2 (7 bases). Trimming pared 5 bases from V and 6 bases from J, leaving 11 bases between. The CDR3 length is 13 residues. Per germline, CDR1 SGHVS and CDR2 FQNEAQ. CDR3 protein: CASSQGGGNEQFF. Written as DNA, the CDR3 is TGTGCCAGCAGCCAAGGGGGGGGCAATGAGCAGTTCTTC.

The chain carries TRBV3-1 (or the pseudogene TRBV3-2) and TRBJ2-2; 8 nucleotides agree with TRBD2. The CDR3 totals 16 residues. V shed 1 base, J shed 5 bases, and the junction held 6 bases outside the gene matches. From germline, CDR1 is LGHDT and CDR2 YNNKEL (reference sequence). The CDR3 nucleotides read TGTGCCAGCAGCCAAGCTCAAAGCGGGGGTACCGGGGAGCTGTTTTTT. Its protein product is CASSQAQSGGTGELFF.

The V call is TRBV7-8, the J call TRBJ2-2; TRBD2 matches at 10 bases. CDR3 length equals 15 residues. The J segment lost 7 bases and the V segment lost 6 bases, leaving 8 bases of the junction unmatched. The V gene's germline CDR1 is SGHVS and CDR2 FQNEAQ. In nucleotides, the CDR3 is TGTGCCAGCAGTGGACTAGCGGCCCGCGGCGGGGAGCTGTTTTTT. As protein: CASSGLAARGGELFF.

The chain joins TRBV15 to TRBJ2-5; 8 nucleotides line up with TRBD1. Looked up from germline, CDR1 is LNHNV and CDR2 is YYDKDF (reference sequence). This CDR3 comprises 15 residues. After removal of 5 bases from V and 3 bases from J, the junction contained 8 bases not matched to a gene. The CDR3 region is CATSGGQDSKETQYF. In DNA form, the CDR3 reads TGTGCCACCAGCGGGGGACAGGACAGTAAAGAGACCCAGTACTTC.

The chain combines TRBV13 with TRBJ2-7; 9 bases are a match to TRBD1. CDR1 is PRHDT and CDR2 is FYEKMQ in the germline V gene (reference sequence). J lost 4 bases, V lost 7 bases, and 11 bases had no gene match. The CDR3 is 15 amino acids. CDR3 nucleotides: TGTGCCAGCACAACTACCCCGGGACAGGGTTACGAGCAGTACTTC. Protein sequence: CASTTTPGQGYEQYF.

CDR3 sequence (DNA): TGCGCCAGCAGCTTGGGCACGACAAGCTCCTACAATGAGCAGTTCTTC. Protein sequence: CASSLGTTSSYNEQFF. The rearrangement uses TRBV5-1 and TRBJ2-1; D remains ambiguous. Germline values: CDR1 SGHRS, CDR2 YFSETQ. This CDR3 contains 16 residues. V was clipped by 0 bases and J by 0 bases, with 10 bases between them.

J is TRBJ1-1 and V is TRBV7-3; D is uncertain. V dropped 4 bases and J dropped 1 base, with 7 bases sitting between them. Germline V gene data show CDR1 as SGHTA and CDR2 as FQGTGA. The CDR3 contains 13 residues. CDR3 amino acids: CASSSGKNTEAFF. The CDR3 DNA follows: TGTGCCAGCAGCTCCGGGAAGAACACTGAAGCTTTCTTT.

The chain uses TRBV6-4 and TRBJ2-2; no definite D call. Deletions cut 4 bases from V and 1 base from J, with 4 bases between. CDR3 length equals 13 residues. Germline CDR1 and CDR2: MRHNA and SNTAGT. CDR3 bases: TGTGCCAGCAGTGCAGGGAACACCGGGGAGCTGTTTTTT. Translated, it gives CASSAGNTGELFF.

CDR3 loop: CASSSGNTIYF. DNA of the CDR3: TGTGCCAGCAGTTCAGGGAACACCATATATTTT. The genes are TRBV12-3 or TRBV12-4 and TRBJ1-3; tentatively, D is TRBD1 (5 bases). Trimming shortened V by 4 bases and J by 7 bases, and 5 bases separated the two germline ends. The CDR3 runs 11 residues.

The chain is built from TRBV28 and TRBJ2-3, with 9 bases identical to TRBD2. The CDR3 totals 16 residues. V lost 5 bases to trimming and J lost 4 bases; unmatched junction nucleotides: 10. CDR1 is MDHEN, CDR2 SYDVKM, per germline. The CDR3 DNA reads TGTGCCAGCAGTCCCTTGGGGCGGGGGGGTGCAGATACGCAGTATTTT. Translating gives CASSPLGRGGADTQYF.

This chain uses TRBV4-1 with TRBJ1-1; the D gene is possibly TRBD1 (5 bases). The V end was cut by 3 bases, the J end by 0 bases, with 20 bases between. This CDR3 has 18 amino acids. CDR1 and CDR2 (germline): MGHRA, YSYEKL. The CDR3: CASSQTSTSGIMNTEAFF. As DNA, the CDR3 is TGCGCCAGCAGCCAGACTAGCACCTCAGGGATCATGAACACTGAAGCTTTCTTT.

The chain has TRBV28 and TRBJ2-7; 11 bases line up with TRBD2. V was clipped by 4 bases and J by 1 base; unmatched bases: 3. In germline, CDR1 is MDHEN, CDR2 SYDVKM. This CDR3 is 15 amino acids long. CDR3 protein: CASSSTSGGSYEQYF. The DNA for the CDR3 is TGTGCCAGCAGTTCAACTAGCGGGGGATCCTACGAGCAGTACTTC.

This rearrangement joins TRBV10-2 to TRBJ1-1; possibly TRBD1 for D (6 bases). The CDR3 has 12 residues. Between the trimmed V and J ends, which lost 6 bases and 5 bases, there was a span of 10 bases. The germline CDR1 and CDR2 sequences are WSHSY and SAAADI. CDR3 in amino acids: CASRPDRTEAFF. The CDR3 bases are TGCGCCAGCAGACCCGACAGGACTGAAGCTTTCTTT.

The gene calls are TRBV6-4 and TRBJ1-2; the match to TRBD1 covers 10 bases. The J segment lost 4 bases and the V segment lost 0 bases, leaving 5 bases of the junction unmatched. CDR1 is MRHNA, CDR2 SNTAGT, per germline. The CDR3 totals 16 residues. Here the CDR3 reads CASSDSGTGDGYGYTF. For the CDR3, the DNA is TGTGCCAGCAGTGACTCAGGGACAGGGGATGGCTATGGCTACACCTTC.

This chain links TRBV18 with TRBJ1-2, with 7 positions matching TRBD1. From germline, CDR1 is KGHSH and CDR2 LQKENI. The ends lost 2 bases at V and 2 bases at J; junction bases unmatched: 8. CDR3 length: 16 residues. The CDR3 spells CASSPGSTGTNYGYTF. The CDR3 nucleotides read TGTGCCAGCTCACCAGGATCGACAGGGACCAACTATGGCTACACCTTC.

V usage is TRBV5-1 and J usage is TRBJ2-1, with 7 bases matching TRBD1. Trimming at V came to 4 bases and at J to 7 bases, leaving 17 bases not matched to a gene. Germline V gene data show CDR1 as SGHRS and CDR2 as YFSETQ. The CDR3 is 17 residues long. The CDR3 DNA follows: TGCGCCAGCAGCCTATTAGGGACAGTCTTCACTGAGAATGAGCAGTTCTTC. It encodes CASSLLGTVFTENEQFF.

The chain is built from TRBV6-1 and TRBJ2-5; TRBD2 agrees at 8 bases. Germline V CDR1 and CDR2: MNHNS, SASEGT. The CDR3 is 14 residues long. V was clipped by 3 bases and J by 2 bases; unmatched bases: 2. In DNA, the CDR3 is TGTGCCAGCAGTGACAGCGGGGGACAAGAGACCCAGTACTTC. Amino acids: CASSDSGGQETQYF.

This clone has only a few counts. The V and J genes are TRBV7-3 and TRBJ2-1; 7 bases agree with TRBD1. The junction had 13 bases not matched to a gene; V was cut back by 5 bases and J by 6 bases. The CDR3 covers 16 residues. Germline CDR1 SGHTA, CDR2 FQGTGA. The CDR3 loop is CASSTTPDAGGNEQFF. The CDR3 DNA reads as TGTGCCAGCAGCACAACCCCGGACGCAGGGGGCAATGAGCAGTTCTTC.

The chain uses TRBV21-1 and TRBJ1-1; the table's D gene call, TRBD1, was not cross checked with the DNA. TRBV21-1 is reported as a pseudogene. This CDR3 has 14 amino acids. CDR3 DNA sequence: TGTGCCAGCAGCAAACTTACAGGGGACACTGAAGCTTTCTTT. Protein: CASSKLTGDTEAFF.

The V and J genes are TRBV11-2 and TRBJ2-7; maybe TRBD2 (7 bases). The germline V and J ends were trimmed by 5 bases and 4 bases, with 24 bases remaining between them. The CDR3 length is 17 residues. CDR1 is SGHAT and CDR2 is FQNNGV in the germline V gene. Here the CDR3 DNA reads TGTGCCAGCAGCGGGAGGGGGGGAGGATTGGTTCAATACGAGCAGTACTTC. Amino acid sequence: CASSGRGGGLVQYEQYF.

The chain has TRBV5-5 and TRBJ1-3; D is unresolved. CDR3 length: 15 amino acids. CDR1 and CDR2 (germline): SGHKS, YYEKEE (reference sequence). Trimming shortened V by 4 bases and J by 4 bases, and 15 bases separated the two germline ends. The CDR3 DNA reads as TGTGCCAGCAGCCTAGGCGCGACCGAAGGAAACACCATATATTTT. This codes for CASSLGATEGNTIYF.

CDR3 DNA: TGTGCCAGCAGCTTAGCGTTGGGACAGGGGGTTACTGGGGCCAACGTCCTGACTTTC. It specifies CASSLALGQGVTGANVLTF. This chain uses TRBV7-9 with TRBJ2-6; 11 bases fit TRBD1. Looked up from germline, CDR1 is SEHNR and CDR2 is FQNEAQ (reference sequence). After removal of 0 bases from V and 2 bases from J, the junction contained 6 bases not matched to a gene. CDR3 length: 19 amino acids.

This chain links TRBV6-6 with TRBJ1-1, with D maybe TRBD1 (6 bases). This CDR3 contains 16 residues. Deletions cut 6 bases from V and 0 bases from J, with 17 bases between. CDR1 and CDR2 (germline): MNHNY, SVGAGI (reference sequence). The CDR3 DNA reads TGTGCCAGCAGACACAGGGTAGGGGGAATGAACACTGAAGCTTTCTTT. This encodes CASRHRVGGMNTEAFF.

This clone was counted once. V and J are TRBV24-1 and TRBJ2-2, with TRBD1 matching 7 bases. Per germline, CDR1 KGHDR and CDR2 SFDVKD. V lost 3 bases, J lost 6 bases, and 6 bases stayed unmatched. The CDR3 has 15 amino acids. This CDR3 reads CATSDNFGTAGELFF. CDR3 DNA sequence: TGTGCCACCAGTGATAATTTTGGGACAGCCGGGGAGCTGTTTTTT.

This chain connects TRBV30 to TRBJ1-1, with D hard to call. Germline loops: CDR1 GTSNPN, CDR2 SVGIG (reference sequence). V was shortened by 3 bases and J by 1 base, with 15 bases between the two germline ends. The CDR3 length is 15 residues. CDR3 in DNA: TGTGCCTGGAGCGCCGCGGGTTGGGGGAACACTGAAGCTTTCTTT. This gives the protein CAWSAAGWGNTEAFF.

CDR3: CASSDRVNTQYF. The CDR3 DNA is TGTGCCAGCAGCGACAGGGTAAATACGCAGTATTTT. V gene TRBV5-5 combines with J gene TRBJ2-3; 7 bases line up with TRBD1. V trimming: 4 bases; J trimming: 7 bases; junction bases outside the gene matches: 3. CDR1 is SGHKS, CDR2 YYEKEE, per germline (reference sequence). The CDR3 covers 12 residues. Full variable domain (rest looked up from reference TRBV5-5 and TRBJ2-3): DAGVTQSPTHLIKTRGQQVTLRCSPISGHKSVSWYQQVLGQGPQFIFQYYEKEERGRGNFPDRFSARQFPNYSSELNVNALLLGDSALYLCASSDRVNTQYFGPGTRLTVL.

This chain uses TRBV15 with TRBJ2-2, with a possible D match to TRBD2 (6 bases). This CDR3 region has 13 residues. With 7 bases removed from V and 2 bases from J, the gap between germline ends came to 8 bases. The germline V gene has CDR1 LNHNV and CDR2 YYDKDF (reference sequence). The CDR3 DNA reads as TGTGCCACCAAGGAGGGAAACACCGGGGAGCTGTTTTTT. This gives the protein CATKEGNTGELFF.

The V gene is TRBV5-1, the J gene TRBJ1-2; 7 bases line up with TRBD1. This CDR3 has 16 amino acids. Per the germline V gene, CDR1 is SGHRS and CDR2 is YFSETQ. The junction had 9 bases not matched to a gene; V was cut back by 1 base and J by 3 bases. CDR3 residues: CASSLRAGGGDYGYTF. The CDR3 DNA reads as TGCGCCAGCAGCTTGCGTGCAGGGGGAGGTGACTATGGCTACACCTTC.